This TCR beta chain was recorded in a study of T cell responses to AZD1222 COVID-19 vaccine. General study results and limits: It should be noted that donors were predominantly white British and more often female, and clonal diversity was possibly underestimated. Among AZD1222 vaccinees, only six or seven were seropositive at baseline. Along spike, vaccine-associated CD4 TCRs were found throughout, with dominance at 160-218 and 743-854. Reportedly, nearly half the spike-specific TCRs target unmutated variant regions.

The CDR3 length is 13 residues. V was shortened by 4 bases and J by 2 bases, with 6 bases between the two germline ends. For this clone: The antigen remains unidentified.

Clones were sequenced by immunoSEQ multiplex PCR, and TCRdb holds only the in-frame ones, with some missing. The data hold about 150,000 clones, with less than 90% observed a single time. The chain joins TRBV12-3 or TRBV12-4 to TRBJ2-1, with TRBD2 as a possible D gene (6 bases). The sequenced sample was peripheral blood, obtained after recovery from COVID-19. The receptor comes from an adult who had recovered from COVID-19. This CDR3 reads CASSWGAYNEQFF. DNA of the CDR3: TGTGCCAGCAGTTGGGGGGCCTACAATGAGCAGTTCTTC.